These T cell receptor beta chains were read from a single sample in a study of blood T cell repertoires in COVID-19. The assay was immunoSEQ multiplex PCR, and TCRdb's table has in-frame clones only and misses some. The table shows 210,000 or so clones, with more than 80% occurring only once. The sample was peripheral blood. The receptors stem from an elderly woman with COVID-19, enrolled during active disease. Each CDR3 is given with its conserved first and last residue. A D gene is named only where the DNA matches it firmly. Only some rows state a clone size, as once, few, many or a class for expanded clones.

D	V	J	size	DNA	CDR3
TRBD1	TRBV9	TRBJ2-3	.	TGTGCCAGCAGCGAGGGGACCGGGACAGGGTTGACAGATACGCAGTATTTT	CASSEGTGTGLTDTQYF
TRBD1	TRBV9	TRBJ1-2	.	TGTGCCAGCAGCGCACAGGGACAGGTGGGCTATGGCTACACCTTC	CASSAQGQVGYGYTF
.	TRBV6-5	TRBJ1-1	few	TGTGCCAGCAGTCTAACAGGATACACTGAAGCTTTCTTT	CASSLTGYTEAFF
TRBD2	TRBV5-1	TRBJ2-7	.	TGCGCCAGCAGCCCTCGACTAGCGGAGAGGGAGCAGTACTTC	CASSPRLAEREQYF
.	TRBV6-6	TRBJ2-1	.	TGTGCCGCCTGGGGAAGGGGCGAGGATGAGCAGTTCTTC	CAAWGRGEDEQFF
TRBD1	TRBV2	TRBJ1-6	.	TGTGCCGGTCGGACAGGGGTTCATAATTCACCCCTCCACTTT	CAGRTGVHNSPLHF
.	TRBV19	TRBJ1-5	.	TGTGCCAGTAGTGCGAGGACAGCTAGCAATCAGCCCCAGCATTTT	CASSARTASNQPQHF
.	TRBV7-3	TRBJ2-2	.	TGTGCCAGCAGCCCCAAGACCCAGACAAGCGGGGAGCTGTTTTTT	CASSPKTQTSGELFF
TRBD1	TRBV19	TRBJ1-4	.	TGTGCCAGTCAGACAGGGACGAGAGAAAAACTGTTTTTT	CASQTGTREKLFF
.	TRBV7-8	TRBJ1-6	.	TGTGCCAGCAGCTCTCCGTATTCACCCCTCCACTTT	CASSSPYSPLHF
.	TRBV25-1	TRBJ1-4	.	TGTGCCAGCAGTGAGCGTTCGTCGGGGAGAGAAAAACTGTTTTTT	CASSERSSGREKLFF
.	TRBV2	TRBJ1-2	.	TGTGCCAGCAGTGAAGGCGGGGACGACACCTTC	CASSEGGDDTF
.	TRBV5-1	TRBJ1-2	.	TGCGCCAGCGGCCCCTCGGGGGGTAAGAGCTACACCTTC	CASGPSGGKSYTF
.	TRBV6-5	TRBJ1-4	.	TGTGCCAGCAGTTATCTTCAGGGGTCAGGAAAACTGTTTTTT	CASSYLQGSGKLFF
.	TRBV3-1/TRBV3-2	TRBJ2-1	.	TGTGCCAGCAGCCAAGTTCGGGTCAGTGGGGAGCAGTTCTTC	CASSQVRVSGEQFF
.	TRBV2	TRBJ1-4	.	TGTGCCGCGGGGAGGGACTCGGATGAAAAACTGTTTTTT	CAAGRDSDEKLFF
TRBD2	TRBV7-8	TRBJ2-1	few	TGTGCCAGCAGCTCGACCCCGACTAGCGGAGAGTACAATGAGCAGTTCTTC	CASSSTPTSGEYNEQFF
TRBD2	TRBV27	TRBJ2-3	.	TGTGCCAGCAGTCCTCAGCGGGGAGGGGTTGGAGATACGCAGTATTTT	CASSPQRGGVGDTQYF
.	TRBV14	TRBJ2-3	.	TGTGCCAGCAGCCCTCTCCGGGACTCTTTTGGCACAGATACGCAGTATTTT	CASSPLRDSFGTDTQYF
.	TRBV18	TRBJ1-1	few	TGTGCCAGCTCACCAGGGCAGGCTGGGAACACTGAAGCTTTCTTT	CASSPGQAGNTEAFF
TRBD1	TRBV5-1	TRBJ2-7	.	TGCGCCAGCAGCTACCGGGACAGTTCCTACGAGCAGTACTTC	CASSYRDSSYEQYF
TRBD2	TRBV5-1	TRBJ2-5	.	TGCGCCAGCAGCTACGGACTAGGAGCGCGGGGGGAGACCCAGTACTTC	CASSYGLGARGETQYF
TRBD1	TRBV5-5	TRBJ2-1	once	TGTGCCAGCAGCCCGACAGGGATGGTTGATGAGCAGTTCTTC	CASSPTGMVDEQFF
.	TRBV5-6	TRBJ2-7	.	TGTGCCAGCAGCATTGAGGGGGACGGTCTTCACTACGAGCAGTACTTC	CASSIEGDGLHYEQYF
.	TRBV5-1	TRBJ2-1	few	TGCGCCAGCAGCTTTCAGGGAAGCTCCTACAATGAGCAGTTCTTC	CASSFQGSSYNEQFF
.	TRBV5-1	TRBJ1-2	.	TGCGCCAGCAGCGCTCCGGGGAATAACTATGGCTACACCTTC	CASSAPGNNYGYTF
.	TRBV5-1	TRBJ2-6	.	TGCGCCAGCAGCTTGTCGTACTCTGGGGCCAACGTCCTGACTTTC	CASSLSYSGANVLTF
TRBD2	TRBV11-3	TRBJ2-1	.	TGTGCCAGCAGCTCGGGAGGGACGGGGACTTACAATGAGCAGTTCTTC	CASSSGGTGTYNEQFF
.	TRBV28	TRBJ1-2	.	TGTGCCAGCAGTCTGAGACAGTTGGCCTATGGCTACACCTTC	CASSLRQLAYGYTF
TRBD1	TRBV5-5	TRBJ1-5	.	TGTGCCAGCAGCTTGGAGACGCCGGGACAGGGGTCGCCCCAGCATTTT	CASSLETPGQGSPQHF
.	TRBV7-3	TRBJ1-2	.	TGTGCCAGCAGTCAGGGGCCGGGCTATGGCTACACCTTC	CASSQGPGYGYTF
.	TRBV6-1	TRBJ1-5	.	TGTGCCAGCAGTGAATGGCCTCAGCCCCAGCATTTT	CASSEWPQPQHF
.	TRBV9	TRBJ1-2	.	TGTGCCAGCAGCGTAGCTATGGGAGCCTTTAGTGGCTACACCTTC	CASSVAMGAFSGYTF
.	TRBV7-9	TRBJ2-1	.	TGTGCCAGCAGCTTGAATTTCAGGGAAAGCTCCTACAATGAGCAGTTCTTC	CASSLNFRESSYNEQFF
.	TRBV18	TRBJ1-2	.	TGTGCCAGCTCACCAAGAGGTGGGGCTGGCTACACCTTC	CASSPRGGAGYTF
TRBD1	TRBV28	TRBJ2-3	once	TGTGCCAGCAGTTTGTTAACAGGGGGCGTAGATACGCAGTATTTT	CASSLLTGGVDTQYF
.	TRBV20-1	TRBJ2-1	.	TGCAGTGCTAGTACCACTGGGCTCAATGAGCAGTTCTTC	CSASTTGLNEQFF
TRBD1	TRBV7-9	TRBJ1-3	.	TGTGCCAGCAGCTTAACACAGGGGACTGGAAACACCATATATTTT	CASSLTQGTGNTIYF
.	TRBV10-1	TRBJ1-1	.	TGCGCCAGCCGATCAGACAGTTATGCTGAAGCTTTCTTT	CASRSDSYAEAFF
TRBD1	TRBV7-3	TRBJ2-5	few	TGTGCCAGCAGCTCGAGAGGGGGCCACTACGGCGACCAAGAGACCCAGTACTTC	CASSSRGGHYGDQETQYF
TRBD1	TRBV6-6	TRBJ1-6	.	TGTGCCAGCAGTACCAGGGGGGCAGGTAATTCACCCCTCCACTTT	CASSTRGAGNSPLHF
TRBD1	TRBV27	TRBJ1-6	.	TGTGCCAGCCTTTCGGGACAGACCAATAATTCACCCCTCCACTTT	CASLSGQTNNSPLHF
.	TRBV24-1	TRBJ2-5	.	TGTGCCACCAGTGCCAGCCAAGAGACCCAGTACTTC	CATSASQETQYF
TRBD1	TRBV5-1	TRBJ1-1	.	TGCGCCAGCAGGGAGACAGGGATGAACACTGAAGCTTTCTTT	CASRETGMNTEAFF
TRBD1	TRBV20-1	TRBJ2-5	few	TGCAGTGCTAGTTTGGGACAGGGGGCTCCCGGGGGCCAGTACTTC	CSASLGQGAPGGQYF